Listed below are T cell receptor beta chains from one sample, sequenced in a study of human T cells and chemical hapten exposure. TCRdb reprocessed the RACE reads via MiXCR and lists one record per CDR3 protein. The data hold about 360,000 distinct CDR3 sequences, with nearly 5% observed a single time. The source was whole blood, collected in connection with sensitization to the hapten diphenylcyclopropenone (DPC). The source is a woman aged 50 to 60 with alopecia areata. Some clones in this sample may be carry-over from other donors' samples. Both conserved end residues are part of each CDR3. The order of the fields is CDR3 DNA, CDR3 protein, V gene, J gene, D gene, clone size. A D gene is named only where the DNA matches it firmly. Only some rows state a clone size, as once, few, many or a class for expanded clones.

TGTGCCAGCAGTTTGGTACAGGGGAGCACCGGGGAGCTGTTTTTT,CASSLVQGSTGELFF,TRBV12-3/TRBV12-4,TRBJ2-2,TRBD1,many
TGCGCCAGCAGCCAAGTCGTACAGTATCCCCCGAAAGGACTGTTTTTT,CASSQVVQYPPKGLFF,TRBV4-1,TRBJ1-4,.,many
TGTGCCAGCAGCCCAGGGACAGGGAGGGGAGCTTTCTTT,CASSPGTGRGAFF,TRBV7-2,TRBJ1-1,TRBD1,few
TGTGCCAGCAGTTTACCAGGTTGGGATACGCAGTATTTT,CASSLPGWDTQYF,TRBV12-3/TRBV12-4,TRBJ2-3,.,.
TGTGCCAGCTCACCACCGGTAGAGGGCCCAAACTCTGGAAACACCATATATTTT,CASSPPVEGPNSGNTIYF,TRBV18,TRBJ1-3,.,many
TGTGCCAGCAGTTTTTTCGGGACGCAAAACATTCAGTACTTC,CASSFFGTQNIQYF,TRBV28,TRBJ2-4,.,few
TGTGCCAGCAGCCCAACCCCCGGGACTAGCGGGAGGATAAAAGGCGGGGAGCTGTTTTTT,CASSPTPGTSGRIKGGELFF,TRBV13,TRBJ2-2,TRBD2,.
TGTGCCAGCAGCCAAGCCTTCTACGAGCAGTACTTC,CASSQAFYEQYF,TRBV3-1,TRBJ2-7,.,.
TGTGCCACCAGCTCAAATACCGCCACCTACGAGCAGTACTTC,CATSSNTATYEQYF,TRBV15,TRBJ2-7,.,few
TGTGCCAGCAGTAAAGGCAACCAAGAGACCCAGTACTTC,CASSKGNQETQYF,TRBV13,TRBJ2-5,.,many
TGTGCCAGCAGTCGACAGGAGGAATACATTCAGTACTTC,CASSRQEEYIQYF,TRBV2,TRBJ2-4,.,many
TGTGCCTGGGGGACCCAGTACTTC,CAWGTQYF,TRBV30,TRBJ2-5,.,.
TGTGCCAGCAGTTTAGGGCAGGGGGACGGGATGGATACGCAGTATTTT,CASSLGQGDGMDTQYF,TRBV12-3/TRBV12-4,TRBJ2-3,TRBD1,few
TGCAGTGCTAGAGCGGCAGGGGGCCTCAATCAGCCCCAGCATTTT,CSARAAGGLNQPQHF,TRBV20-1,TRBJ1-5,TRBD1,many
TGCAGTGCCCCGTCCCCCACTGAAGCTTTCTTT,CSAPSPTEAFF,TRBV20-1,TRBJ1-1,.,many
TGTGCCAGCAGCCGAACTAGCGGGTATGAGCAGTTCTTC,CASSRTSGYEQFF,TRBV14,TRBJ2-1,TRBD2,.
TGTGCCAGCGCTACGAAGTTATTAGAGACCCAGTACTTC,CASATKLLETQYF,TRBV6-2/TRBV6-3,TRBJ2-5,.,many
TGTGCCATCCGGGGGGGCCGAACCGGGGAGCTGTTTTTT,CAIRGGRTGELFF,TRBV6-5,TRBJ2-2,TRBD2,few
TGTGCCAGCAGCTTTGACAGCTATGGCTACACCTTC,CASSFDSYGYTF,TRBV7-9,TRBJ1-2,.,many
TGTGCCAGCAGCCGACGACTGATGGGAGACACTGAAGCTTTCTTT,CASSRRLMGDTEAFF,TRBV7-6,TRBJ1-1,.,.
TGCAGTGGGTCAGAGGGCAATCAGCCCCAGCATTTT,CSGSEGNQPQHF,TRBV20-1,TRBJ1-5,.,many
TGTGCCAGCCGGGATTTGAACACTGAAGCTTTCTTT,CASRDLNTEAFF,TRBV2,TRBJ1-1,.,many
TGCAGTGCTAGAGCCTTCACTTGGGGCTATGGCTACACCTTC,CSARAFTWGYGYTF,TRBV20-1,TRBJ1-2,.,.
TGCGCCAGCAGCTTGGCCCAGAACACCGGGGAGCTGTTTTTT,CASSLAQNTGELFF,TRBV5-1,TRBJ2-2,.,few
TGTGCCAGCAGCTCGAACTGGGGGGCCCAAGAGACCCAGTACTTC,CASSSNWGAQETQYF,TRBV7-8,TRBJ2-5,.,many
TGCAGCGTTGAGGGTACCCTTGAAGCTTTCTTT,CSVEGTLEAFF,TRBV29-1,TRBJ1-1,.,many
TGTGCCAGCACTCTTGCGGGAGGGTCCTACGAGCAGTACTTC,CASTLAGGSYEQYF,TRBV12-3/TRBV12-4,TRBJ2-7,TRBD2,many
TGTGCCAGCGCTGCCGGAACTAGCGGGCACACAGATACGCAGTATTTT,CASAAGTSGHTDTQYF,TRBV2,TRBJ2-3,TRBD2,many
TGCAGCGTGATGGACGGGTCCTTCCCTTCCTATGGCTACACCTTC,CSVMDGSFPSYGYTF,TRBV29-1,TRBJ1-2,.,few
TGTGCCATCAGTGAGGGGACAGCAAACTATGGCTACACCTTC,CAISEGTANYGYTF,TRBV10-3,TRBJ1-2,TRBD1,few
TGTGCCAGCAGCTTTCCGTTGGGAGGCACAGACACGCAGTATTTT,CASSFPLGGTDTQYF,TRBV5-6,TRBJ2-3,.,many
TGTGCCAGCAGCCCGACAGGGGGTAGTACATACAATGAGCAGTTCTTC,CASSPTGGSTYNEQFF,TRBV7-8,TRBJ2-1,TRBD1,few
TGTGCCAGCAGCTTAGTCTGGCAAGAGACCCAGTACTTC,CASSLVWQETQYF,TRBV11-2,TRBJ2-5,.,.
TGCGCCAGCAGCCTGGACGGATCAGATACGCAGTATTTT,CASSLDGSDTQYF,TRBV5-1,TRBJ2-3,.,many
TGTGCCAGCAGCGTAGACGGTAGCACAGATACGCAGTATTTT,CASSVDGSTDTQYF,TRBV9,TRBJ2-3,.,many
TGCAGTGCTAGAGTAGGCACAGCCTACAATGAGCAGTTCTTC,CSARVGTAYNEQFF,TRBV20-1,TRBJ2-1,.,.
TGTGCCAGCATTCTGGGACAGGGGAGGGCTTTCTTT,CASILGQGRAFF,TRBV28,TRBJ1-1,TRBD1,many
TGTGCCAGCAGTTACGCAGGACGGAGCACTGAAGCTTTCTTT,CASSYAGRSTEAFF,TRBV6-2/TRBV6-3,TRBJ1-1,.,.
TGTGCCAGCAGCCTCAGCAGTCTAGCGGGAGCCGATACGCAGTATTTT,CASSLSSLAGADTQYF,TRBV4-2,TRBJ2-3,TRBD2,many
TGTGCCAGCAGTTTAGTGTTCTTAGGGGCAGCCTATGGCTACACCTTC,CASSLVFLGAAYGYTF,TRBV12-3/TRBV12-4,TRBJ1-2,.,many
TGCAGTGCGGGCCCCCGGGACAGGGTATCAATTGAGCAGTTCTTC,CSAGPRDRVSIEQFF,TRBV20-1,TRBJ2-1,TRBD1,many
TGTGCCAGCAGTTACTCCTTTCGGGACGGGTACAATGAGCAGTTCTTC,CASSYSFRDGYNEQFF,TRBV6-6,TRBJ2-1,.,many